Listed below are T cell receptor beta chains from one sample, sequenced in a study of T-cell reconstitution after alpha-beta-depleted transplantation in children. Via MiXCR, TCRdb re-called the PCR reads, giving one row per CDR3 protein. The table records hundreds of thousands of distinct CDR3 sequences, 9.5% to 15% of them present only once. Here the sequenced sample was PBMCs from the stem cell graft donor, taken from the stem cell graft. These receptors came from a human donor who donated a stem cell graft to a child with combined immunodeficiency. The CDR3 runs from the conserved cysteine through the conserved F or W. Each record gives: J gene, clone size, V gene, D gene, CDR3 DNA, CDR3 protein. The D gene is left open where the match is weak. Only part of the rows carry a size: once, few, many, or a class if the clone is expanded.

>TRBJ1-5|NA|TRBV4-3|NA
TGCGCCAGCAGCCAATTTGTGAATAGCAATCAGCCCCAGCATTTT
CASSQFVNSNQPQHF
>TRBJ1-1|many|TRBV7-9|NA
TGTGCCAGCAGCGCGACTCAGAACACTGAAGCTTTCTTT
CASSATQNTEAFF
>TRBJ1-6|few|TRBV7-2|NA
TGTGCCAGCAGCTTAGGCAGGGTTACACCCCTCCACTTT
CASSLGRVTPLHF
>TRBJ2-1|few|TRBV20-1|TRBD2
TGCAGTGCCAAATCCACTTCTAGCGGGATTTTGCGGCATGAGCAGTTCTTC
CSAKSTSSGILRHEQFF
>TRBJ1-2|NA|TRBV7-9|TRBD1
TGTGCCAGCAGCCTCGGACAGGGAGTGGGTGGCTACACCTTC
CASSLGQGVGGYTF
>TRBJ2-5|NA|TRBV7-8|TRBD2
TGTGCCAGCAGCCTCCGGGCCGGGAGGTCGGGCCAAGAGACCCAGTACTTC
CASSLRAGRSGQETQYF
>TRBJ2-5|few|TRBV7-2|NA
TGTGCCAGCAGCTTACGGGGTGGGGGGGCCTCGGAGACCCAGTACTTC
CASSLRGGGASETQYF
>TRBJ2-1|many|TRBV7-2|TRBD1
TGTGCCAGCACCTGGGCCGGGACAGGGTACAATGAGCAGTTCTTC
CASTWAGTGYNEQFF
>TRBJ2-7|few|TRBV5-6|NA
TGTGCCAGCAGTCATTTTTACGAGCAGTACTTC
CASSHFYEQYF
>TRBJ2-5|NA|TRBV3-1|NA
TGTGCCAGCAGCCCTATTGGGAACAGGCAAGAGACCCAGTACTTC
CASSPIGNRQETQYF
>TRBJ2-2|many|TRBV12-3/TRBV12-4|TRBD2
TGTGCCAGCAGCCGAATGACTAGCGGAAACACCGGGGAGCTGTTTTTT
CASSRMTSGNTGELFF
>TRBJ1-6|NA|TRBV18|NA
TGTGCCAGCTCACCAACGGCCCGCTCGTCCTATAATTCACCCCTCCACTTT
CASSPTARSSYNSPLHF
>TRBJ1-6|few|TRBV5-1|NA
TGCGCCAGCAGCTTGGGTGGGACGGATAATTCACCCCTCCACTTT
CASSLGGTDNSPLHF
>TRBJ2-7|NA|TRBV29-1|NA
TGCAGCGTTGAGTCAGGGTCCGCCGAGCAGTACTTC
CSVESGSAEQYF
>TRBJ1-3|NA|TRBV20-1|NA
TGCAGTGCTAGAGGGGTCTCTGGAAACACCATATATTTT
CSARGVSGNTIYF
>TRBJ2-3|NA|TRBV11-3|NA
TGTGCCAGCAGCCCCCGTTTAAGGACCGGATCCACAGATACGCAGTATTTT
CASSPRLRTGSTDTQYF
>TRBJ2-5|few|TRBV3-1|TRBD2
TGTGCCAGCAGCCAAGTTACGGGAGGGGAGTACCAAGAGACCCAGTACTTC
CASSQVTGGEYQETQYF
>TRBJ2-7|few|TRBV27|TRBD2
TGTGCCAGCAGTTTTTTCCCCGCTCTAGCGGGAGTATCCCATAAGTACTTC
CASSFFPALAGVSHKYF
>TRBJ2-2|medium-sized|TRBV5-1|NA
TGCGCCAGCAGCTTGGGGGACACGAACACCGGGGAGCTGTTTTTT
CASSLGDTNTGELFF
>TRBJ1-1|few|TRBV4-3|NA
TGCGCCAGCAGCCAAGATCTAGGGGGTAACACTGAAGCTTTCTTT
CASSQDLGGNTEAFF
>TRBJ2-7|few|TRBV28|NA
TGTGCCAGCAGTTTAGGCGTCCTCTCCTACGAGCAGTACTTC
CASSLGVLSYEQYF
>TRBJ2-1|few|TRBV20-1|NA
TGCAGTGCTAGAGGACTAATTAGGACCTACAATGAGCAGTTCTTC
CSARGLIRTYNEQFF